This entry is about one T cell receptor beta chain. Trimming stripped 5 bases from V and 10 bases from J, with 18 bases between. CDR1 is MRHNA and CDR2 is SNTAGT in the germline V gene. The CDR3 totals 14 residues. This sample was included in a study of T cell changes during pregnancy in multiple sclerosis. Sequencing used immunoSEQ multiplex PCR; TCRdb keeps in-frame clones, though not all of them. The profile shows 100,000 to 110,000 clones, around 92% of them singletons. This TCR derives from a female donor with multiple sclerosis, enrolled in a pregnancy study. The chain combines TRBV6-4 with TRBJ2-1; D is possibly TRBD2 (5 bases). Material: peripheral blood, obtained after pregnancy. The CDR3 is CASSSLTGSREQFF. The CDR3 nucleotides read TGTGCCAGCAGTAGCCTAACGGGGAGCAGAGAGCAGTTCTTC.